These 20 T cell receptor beta chains came from one sample sequenced in a study of human T cells and chemical hapten exposure. MiXCR was run by TCRdb on the RACE reads, yielding one entry per CDR3 protein. In the table there are around 380,000 distinct CDR3 sequences, roughly 4.8% of which are singletons. This sample's time point: patch test 1, 2 weeks after DPC sensitization. Treatment in this sample: therapeutic diphenylcyclopropenone sensitization with weekly scalp DPC. This material consisted of whole blood, taken in connection with sensitization to the hapten diphenylcyclopropenone (DPC). The source is a woman between 45 and 65 years old with alopecia areata. Some clones in this sample may be carry-over from other donors' samples.

The rearrangement joins TRBV7-2 to TRBJ1-1; possibly TRBD1 for D (6 bases). The germline V gene has CDR1 SGHTA and CDR2 FQGNSA. Trimming stripped 5 bases from V and 4 bases from J, with 17 bases between. CDR3 length: 15 residues. The CDR3 sequence: CASSIKGGASTEAFF. The CDR3 DNA follows: TGTGCCAGCAGCATAAAGGGGGGCGCGAGCACTGAAGCTTTCTTT.

This clonotype has just a few counts. The rearrangement joins TRBV6-5 to TRBJ2-7, with D tentatively TRBD1 (6 bases). Trimming shortened V by 0 bases and J by 0 bases, and 9 bases separated the two germline ends. Germline values: CDR1 MNHEY, CDR2 SVGAGI. This CDR3 has 15 residues. CDR3 in amino acids: CASSYSGTSSYEQYF. CDR3 bases: TGTGCCAGCAGTTACTCGGGGACAAGCTCCTACGAGCAGTACTTC.

At least ten counts were recorded for this clonotype. The rearrangement joins TRBV20-1 to TRBJ1-5, with 11 bases identical to TRBD1. This CDR3 spans 15 amino acids. Germline lookup yields CDR1 DFQATT and CDR2 SNEGSKA (reference sequence). The trim removed 3 bases at V and 1 base at J, leaving 2 bases unmatched. The CDR3 here is CSARDRGRSNQPQHF. Here the CDR3 DNA reads TGCAGTGCTAGGGACAGGGGGCGAAGCAATCAGCCCCAGCATTTT.

This clonotype was recorded at least ten times. This chain joins TRBV4-1 and TRBJ2-3; 7 nucleotides line up with TRBD2. Germline V gene sequence: CDR1 MGHRA, CDR2 YSYEKL. With V trimmed by 0 bases and J by 1 base, 1 base remained unmatched. The CDR3 is 15 amino acids. The CDR3 region has the DNA TGCGCCAGCAGCCAAGATGGGAGGGGCACAGATACGCAGTATTTT. This encodes CASSQDGRGTDTQYF.

This clonotype was seen ten or more times. The chain recombines TRBV13 with TRBJ2-7, with TRBD1 as a possible D gene (6 bases). V dropped 0 bases and J dropped 2 bases, with 17 bases sitting between them. The CDR3 spans 17 residues. The germline CDR1 and CDR2 sequences are PRHDT and FYEKMQ (reference sequence). The CDR3 loop is CASSLGPGAGLTYEQYF. CDR3 DNA sequence: TGTGCCAGCAGCTTAGGCCCAGGGGCGGGCCTAACCTACGAGCAGTACTTC.

This chain connects TRBV28 to TRBJ1-1, with TRBD1 matching 9 bases. The J segment lost 5 bases and the V segment lost 1 base, leaving 2 bases of the junction unmatched. Per germline, CDR1 MDHEN and CDR2 SYDVKM. The CDR3 consists of 14 residues. For the CDR3, the DNA is TGTGCCAGCAGTTTATCCGGGACAGGGACTGAAGCTTTCTTT. Translating gives CASSLSGTGTEAFF.

In this sample, this clonotype turned up many times. This chain uses TRBV7-2 with TRBJ1-1; D is possibly TRBD1 (5 bases). The CDR3 length is 15 residues. Germline loops: CDR1 SGHTA, CDR2 FQGNSA. The ends were cut back, 2 bases at V and 0 bases at J, with 10 bases in the middle. The CDR3 DNA sequence: TGTGCCAGCAGCTTAATCAGAGGGGTGAACACTGAAGCTTTCTTT. Protein product: CASSLIRGVNTEAFF. Full variable domain (outside the CDR3, taken from reference TRBV7-2 and TRBJ1-1): GAGVSQSPSNKVTEKGKDVELRCDPISGHTALYWYRQSLGQGLEFLIYFQGNSAPDKSGLPSDRFSAERTGGSVSTLTIQRTQQEDSAVYLCASSLIRGVNTEAFFGQGTRLTVV.

This clonotype was detected a few times. This chain links TRBV3-1 with TRBJ2-3; D is ambiguous. There are 13 residues in the CDR3. V lost 10 bases to trimming and J lost 2 bases, with 13 bases between them. Germline-derived CDR1 and CDR2 are LGHDT and YNNKEL (reference sequence). The CDR3 sequence is CATSLGFTDTQYF. CDR3 DNA sequence: TGTGCCACCTCATTGGGTTTCACAGATACGCAGTATTTT.

This clonotype was recorded a few times. V and J are TRBV5-1 and TRBJ2-5; D is unresolved. CDR3 length equals 13 residues. Germline CDR1 reads SGHRS; CDR2 reads YFSETQ. The V end lost 1 base, the J end lost 7 bases, and 11 bases lay between the germline ends. CDR3 DNA sequence: TGCGCCAGCAGCTTGAAATTTCCGGGGACCCAGTACTTC. It specifies CASSLKFPGTQYF.

The V and J genes are TRBV5-4 and TRBJ2-5; 8 nucleotides align to TRBD2. In germline, CDR1 is SGHNT, CDR2 YYREEE (reference sequence). This CDR3 spans 15 amino acids. V was clipped by 5 bases and J by 5 bases; unmatched bases: 11. The CDR3, as DNA: TGTGCCAGCAGTCTTTACGGGGGGGCCCTGGAGACCCAGTACTTC. It specifies CASSLYGGALETQYF.

This clonotype was observed a handful of times. The genes are TRBV12-3 or TRBV12-4 and TRBJ2-5; a possible D gene is TRBD2 (6 bases). This CDR3 has 14 amino acids. Trimming shortened V by 7 bases and J by 2 bases, and 14 bases separated the two germline ends. The CDR3, as DNA: TGTGCCAGCACCCCATCCGGGACTCAAGAGACCCAGTACTTC. Encoded protein: CASTPSGTQETQYF.

This clonotype was counted between two and nine times. V is TRBV14 and J is TRBJ1-6; D not certain. CDR3 length: 14 amino acids. The V gene's germline CDR1 is SGHDN and CDR2 FVKESK. V was pared by 4 bases and J by 7 bases, with 11 bases between. Here the CDR3 reads CASSREVRNSPLHF. DNA of the CDR3: TGTGCCAGCAGCCGAGAAGTCAGAAATTCACCCCTCCACTTT.

With regard to this clonotype: A much larger clone lies a single base off, so this may be a read error. V is TRBV27 and J is TRBJ2-1; TRBD2 might be the D (7 bases). The CDR3 contains 15 residues. The V end lost 4 bases, the J end lost 4 bases, and 14 bases lay between the germline ends. CDR1 is MNHEY and CDR2 is SMNVEV in the germline V gene (reference sequence). The DNA of the CDR3 is TGTGCCAGCAGTTCAGGGGCTAGCGGATACAATGAGCAGTTCTTC. It yields the protein CASSSGASGYNEQFF.

The V and J genes are TRBV20-1 and TRBJ2-3; a weak D match, TRBD2 (6 bases). Germline CDR1 and CDR2: DFQATT and SNEGSKA (reference sequence). This CDR3 comprises 14 residues. With 6 bases removed from V and 3 bases from J, the gap between germline ends came to 16 bases. CDR3 amino acids: CSATPGLSTDTQYF. The CDR3 region has the DNA TGCAGTGCAACTCCGGGACTGAGTACAGATACGCAGTATTTT.

This clonotype was counted between two and nine times. Written as DNA, the CDR3 is TGTGCCAGCAGTTTAGAGGGAGTTGAGCAGTTCTTC. This codes for CASSLEGVEQFF. V gene TRBV27 combines with J gene TRBJ2-1, with a possible D match to TRBD2 (5 bases). This CDR3 is 12 amino acids long. V lost 2 bases, J lost 9 bases, and 8 bases lay in between. Germline V CDR1 and CDR2: MNHEY, SMNVEV (reference sequence).

V gene TRBV19 combines with J gene TRBJ1-2; 9 bases are shared with TRBD1. The CDR3 contains 14 residues. Germline CDR1 reads LNHDA; CDR2 reads SQIVND (reference sequence). V shed 3 bases, J shed 5 bases, and the junction held 4 bases outside the gene matches. The CDR3 reads CASSMTGTGYGYTF. The DNA for the CDR3 is TGTGCCAGTAGTATGACCGGGACAGGGTATGGCTACACCTTC.

This clonotype has only a few counts. This chain connects TRBV2 to TRBJ2-5, with D hard to call. V was clipped by 4 bases and J by 4 bases, with 7 bases between them. CDR1 is SNHLY and CDR2 is FYNNEI in the germline V gene. CDR3 length equals 12 residues. CDR3 protein: CASSVSPETQYF. CDR3 in DNA: TGTGCCAGCAGTGTCTCGCCAGAGACCCAGTACTTC.

This clonotype was observed at least ten times. The chain couples TRBV7-2 to TRBJ2-4; the match to TRBD1 covers 12 bases. Germline values: CDR1 SGHTA, CDR2 FQGNSA. The CDR3 spans 18 residues. J was trimmed by 1 base and V by 3 bases; bases with no gene match: 7. The DNA of the CDR3 is TGTGCCAGCAGCTTTGGGACAGGGGGCTTGGGGGCCAAAAACATTCAGTACTTC. This sequence encodes CASSFGTGGLGAKNIQYF.

This clonotype was observed many times. V and J are TRBV29-1 and TRBJ1-2; D gene uncertain. Germline CDR1 and CDR2: SQVTM and ANQGSEA. The CDR3 has 13 amino acids. Trimming stripped 3 bases from V and 1 base from J, with 9 bases between. Here the CDR3 DNA reads TGCAGCGTTGAGGGCAGCGTTAACTATGGCTACACCTTC. Protein product: CSVEGSVNYGYTF.

This clonotype was seen ten or more times. The rearrangement links TRBV7-9 to TRBJ2-7; no firm D call. V lost 0 bases to trimming and J lost 4 bases, with 10 bases between them. CDR1 and CDR2 (germline): SEHNR, FQNEAQ (reference sequence). The CDR3 totals 14 residues. This CDR3 is CASSLARLTYEQYF. DNA of the CDR3: TGTGCCAGCAGCTTAGCGCGGCTTACTTACGAGCAGTACTTC.